This TCR beta chain comes out of a study of blood T cells in healthy people across ages. Study-level points and caveats: PBMCs that were unsorted prevented a conclusive naive versus antigen-experienced comparison. When set beside aged donors, long-lived donors presented more naive CD4+ cells and higher diversity.

This clonotype was recorded a few times. Its antigen is currently unknown. CDR1 and CDR2 (germline): SGHDT, YYEEEE. This CDR3 is 14 amino acids long. Trimming shortened V by 2 bases and J by 2 bases, and 10 bases separated the two germline ends. The use of a sample-barcoded 5' primer and a J-beta primer mix characterized a second PCR of about 6 to 12 cycles. TCRdb used MiXCR to reprocess the 5' RACE reads, holding one entry per CDR3 protein. The profile covers roughly 1,100,000 distinct CDR3 sequences, with almost 25% appearing a single time and about 0.8% taken by the ten largest. The same sample was also studied in work on T cells of mothers and their children. That work states: The overlap seen between related mothers and children slightly exceeded that of unrelated pairs, though not significantly. The analysis detected no persistent microchimeric T cell clones.

The sequenced material came from blood. The V and J genes are TRBV5-6 and TRBJ1-2; D is perhaps TRBD1 (5 bases). The source of this sequence is a girl aged 2-10 years in good health. This chain's CDR3 is CASSFPDSNYGYTF. The CDR3 DNA sequence: TGTGCCAGCAGCTTTCCCGACAGCAACTATGGCTACACCTTC.